These T cell receptor beta chains were read from a single sample in a study of blood T cell repertoires in COVID-19. The data were produced by immunoSEQ multiplex PCR, yet TCRdb's version contains in-frame clones alone and is incomplete. The table shows 100,000 to 150,000 clones, with 85% occurring only once. The sequencing input was peripheral blood. The receptors were gathered from a woman of 80 years or more with acute or convalescent COVID-19. Both conserved end residues are part of each CDR3. The D gene is left open where the match is weak. Clone sizes are given selectively: once, few, many, or a class where the clone is expanded.

TGCGCCAGCACCTCCTCGACAGGGGGGTACAATGAGCAGTTCTTC,CASTSSTGGYNEQFF,-,TRBJ2-1,TRBD1,15,TRBV4-1
TGCGCCAGCAGCTTGACAGGGCCGGGGGAGACCCAGTACTTC,CASSLTGPGETQYF,-,TRBJ2-5,-,14,TRBV5-1
TGTGCCAGCAGCCGCGGGGGGATTGGCTACACCTTC,CASSRGGIGYTF,-,TRBJ1-2,-,12,TRBV14
TGCAGGGTTCCCAGGTCCGGTGAAGCTTTCTTT,CRVPRSGEAFF,-,TRBJ1-1,-,11,TRBV20-1
TGTGCCACCAAACAGGCTCCTCAAGAGACCCAGTACTTC,CATKQAPQETQYF,-,TRBJ2-5,-,13,TRBV10-3
TGTGCCAGCAGCCAGGGGACAGGGAAGGACTCACCCCTCCACTTT,CASSQGTGKDSPLHF,once,TRBJ1-6,TRBD1,15,TRBV3-1/TRBV3-2
TGTGCCTTACAGGGGTTTGGTGACTATGGCTACACCTTC,CALQGFGDYGYTF,-,TRBJ1-2,-,13,TRBV12-1
TGTGCCAGCAGGCCAGGGGGCCCCGGGGAGCTGTTTTTT,CASRPGGPGELFF,-,TRBJ2-2,TRBD1,13,TRBV12-3/TRBV12-4
TGTGCCACCAGTGACCCCACGAGGGGGTATGGCTACACCTTC,CATSDPTRGYGYTF,-,TRBJ1-2,-,14,TRBV24-1
TGTGCCAGCAGCGTAGAAGGGGGAGGGGATTCACCCCTCCACTTT,CASSVEGGGDSPLHF,-,TRBJ1-6,-,15,TRBV9
TGCGCCAGCAGTGCGGGGGGGGGCAATCAGCCCCAGCATTTT,CASSAGGGNQPQHF,-,TRBJ1-5,-,14,TRBV10-1
TGTGCCAGCAGCCTAACAGGTGACGCCCGCTACACCTTC,CASSLTGDARYTF,-,TRBJ1-2,-,13,TRBV12-3/TRBV12-4
TGTGCCACCTCCCGCGGGGGTCAGGTTGAGCAGTTCTTC,CATSRGGQVEQFF,-,TRBJ2-1,TRBD2,13,TRBV24-1
TGTGCCAGCAGCCAAGCGGGACTAGGGGCATACGAGCAGTACTTC,CASSQAGLGAYEQYF,-,TRBJ2-7,TRBD2,15,TRBV3-1/TRBV3-2
TGTGCCAGCAGTCCCTGGACAGGTGGAGGAAAACTGTTTTTT,CASSPWTGGGKLFF,-,TRBJ1-4,TRBD1,14,TRBV27
TGTGCCACCAGCAGAGATCAGGCCGTGGATTTT,CATSRDQAVDF,-,TRBJ1-3,-,11,TRBV15
TGCGCCAGCAGCGGTGATCCGGATTCACCCCTCCACTTT,CASSGDPDSPLHF,-,TRBJ1-6,-,13,TRBV4-3
TGTGCCAGCAGCGGGGGTTACCCTAACTATGGCTACACCTTC,CASSGGYPNYGYTF,-,TRBJ1-2,-,14,TRBV28
TGTGCCAGCAGTTACGCGGCTAGTGATGGGGAGACCCAGTACTTC,CASSYAASDGETQYF,once,TRBJ2-5,-,15,TRBV6-6
TGTGCCAGTAGTATGACAGGAGACCCGGACTATGGCTACACCTTC,CASSMTGDPDYGYTF,-,TRBJ1-2,-,15,TRBV19
TGTGCCAGCAGCTTGGGCGCGATGGAGACCCAGTACTTC,CASSLGAMETQYF,-,TRBJ2-5,-,13,TRBV5-5
TGTGCCAGCAGTTTATTAGCCGGACAGGGAAATTCACCCCTCCACTTT,CASSLLAGQGNSPLHF,-,TRBJ1-6,TRBD1,16,TRBV27
TGTGCCAGCAGCCGTTTGGGACCAGGGGTCCGCGACAATGAGCAGTTCTTC,CASSRLGPGVRDNEQFF,-,TRBJ2-1,-,17,TRBV7-9
TGTGCCAGCAGCAATCATGGGACTAGCGGGGGGGCCGTTCCTCACAATGAGCAGTTCTTC,CASSNHGTSGGAVPHNEQFF,-,TRBJ2-1,-,20,TRBV21-1
TGCGCCAGCAGCCAAGATTCGGGGGGAGACACAGATACGCAGTATTTT,CASSQDSGGDTDTQYF,-,TRBJ2-3,TRBD2,16,TRBV4-3
TGTGCCAGCTCACCACTCCTTCTTGAAAAACTGTTTTTT,CASSPLLLEKLFF,-,TRBJ1-4,-,13,TRBV18
TGCGCCAGCAGCGCGACAGGGGGCTCCTACGAGCAGTACTTC,CASSATGGSYEQYF,-,TRBJ2-7,TRBD1,14,TRBV5-1
TGTGCCAGCAGGGACTTCCGAGGGACAGATACGCAGTATTTT,CASRDFRGTDTQYF,-,TRBJ2-3,-,14,TRBV4-2
TGCAGCGTAAGACAGGGGGGAGATACGCAGTATTTT,CSVRQGGDTQYF,-,TRBJ2-3,TRBD1,12,TRBV29-1
TGTGCCACCAGCAGAGGGGCCCCCGCGAACACCGGGGAGCTGTTTTTT,CATSRGAPANTGELFF,-,TRBJ2-2,-,16,TRBV15
TGCGCCAGCAGCTTGGGGTGGGGGCGCGACTATGGCTACACCTTC,CASSLGWGRDYGYTF,few,TRBJ1-2,-,15,TRBV5-1
TGCGCCAGCAGCCTCAATCCGGGATACGGAAACACCATATATTTT,CASSLNPGYGNTIYF,-,TRBJ1-3,-,15,TRBV4-3
TGTGCCAGCAGCTTAGCGGGGACAGGGGGGATTAAAGAGCAGTTCTTC,CASSLAGTGGIKEQFF,once,TRBJ2-1,TRBD1,16,TRBV7-9
TGTGCCAGCAGTCCAGGGAGGAAGGGGACCCAGTACTTC,CASSPGRKGTQYF,-,TRBJ2-5,-,13,TRBV6-2/TRBV6-3
TGCGCCAGCAGCCAAGATAGACAGCAGTGGGAAAAACTGTTTTTT,CASSQDRQQWEKLFF,-,TRBJ1-4,-,15,TRBV4-1
TGCGCCAGCAGCCAGGGACAGCTCTCTGGAAACACCATATATTTT,CASSQGQLSGNTIYF,-,TRBJ1-3,TRBD1,15,TRBV5-1